This T cell receptor (beta chain) emerged from a study of blood T cell repertoires in COVID-19. For the study at large: The United States, Italy and Spain were the sources of the acute and convalescent COVID-19 samples. PBMCs, B-cell-depleted T cells, or T cells provided the cDNA or gDNA that made up the material.

Per the original data handling: The authors estimated nucleated cell counts from reference gene primer amplification. Only in-frame clones appear in the TCRdb table, and some are missing; sequencing was by immunoSEQ multiplex PCR. The V and J calls and clone size were taken over from that table, and D and trimming were inferred from the DNA. The table has about 220,000 clones, around 83% seen once. Remarks on this clone: Other DNA sequences in the same sample also yield this CDR3.

J was trimmed by 5 bases and V by 0 bases; bases with no gene match: 4. The V gene's germline CDR1 is SGHNT and CDR2 YYREEE (reference sequence). There are 14 residues in the CDR3. Enrolled during active infection, Seattle patients were then followed longitudinally. The sequenced sample was peripheral blood. V usage is TRBV5-4 and J usage is TRBJ2-5; 7 bases match TRBD2. The receptor was derived from a woman in her 50s with COVID-19, enrolled during active disease. The CDR3 DNA follows: TGTGCCAGCAGCTTGGAGCGGGGTGGGGAGACCCAGTACTTC. As protein: CASSLERGGETQYF.